The following is a TCR beta chain sequence with its context. This record belongs to a study of blood T cell repertoires in COVID-19. At the level of the study: From the United States, Italy and Spain came samples of acute and convalescent COVID-19. The analysed material was cDNA or gDNA that came from T cells, B-cell-depleted T cells, or PBMCs.

The CDR3 spans 15 residues. The V gene's germline CDR1 is LNHDA and CDR2 SQIVND (reference sequence). V lost 5 bases, J lost 1 base, and 12 bases lay in between. Enrolled during active infection, Seattle patients were then followed longitudinally. Per the authors' pipeline: Cell counts per sample came from amplifying reference gene primers. Sequencing was performed with immunoSEQ multiplex PCR; in TCRdb, only in-frame clones are kept and a portion is missing. V and J calls and clone size follow that table, whereas D and trimming were derived from the DNA. The sample holds 150,000 or so clones; approximately 95% are singletons and the top ten take roughly 1.9%.

The chain has TRBV19 and TRBJ1-3; no definite D call. Sequencing input: peripheral blood. The clonotype originates from an older woman with COVID-19, enrolled during active disease. Here the CDR3 DNA reads TGTGCCAGTAGTCCGAGGACTAATTCTGGAAACACCATATATTTT. The encoded protein is CASSPRTNSGNTIYF.